These 13 T cell receptor beta chains share one sample of origin, sequenced in a study of T cell responses to AZD1222 COVID-19 vaccine. The method was immunoSEQ multiplex PCR; TCRdb's version includes in-frame clones alone and lacks a portion of them. The profile shows about 150,000 clones, around 90% of them singletons. The material was peripheral blood, obtained 28 days after the second AZD1222 dose. All receptors derive from an adult who received the AZD1222 COVID-19 vaccine.

Notes on this clone: Additional DNA sequences in this sample encode the identical CDR3. This chain links TRBV18 with TRBJ2-1; D is perhaps TRBD2 (5 bases). The CDR3 extends over 16 amino acids. V lost 3 bases, J lost 7 bases, and 19 bases lay in between. Germline V gene sequence: CDR1 KGHSH, CDR2 LQKENI. CDR3 nucleotides: TGTGCCAGCTCACCCCAATTAGCAGGAGGTCGGAATGAGCAGTTCTTC. It translates to CASSPQLAGGRNEQFF.

The genes are TRBV28 and TRBJ2-2; D is possibly TRBD1 (5 bases). The germline CDR1 and CDR2 sequences are MDHEN and SYDVKM. CDR3 size: 14 residues. Deletions cut 2 bases from V and 4 bases from J, with 8 bases between. The CDR3 nucleotides read TGTGCCAGCAGTTTACAGGGCAGCACCGGGGAGCTGTTTTTT. This gives the protein CASSLQGSTGELFF.

The rearrangement joins TRBV10-3 to TRBJ2-1; no reliable D call. This CDR3 region has 14 residues. The V end was cut by 11 bases, the J end by 4 bases, with 18 bases between. The V gene's germline CDR1 is ENHRY and CDR2 SYGVKD. CDR3 sequence reads: CAARRTSDYNEQFF. The CDR3 DNA reads as TGTGCCGCCAGACGGACCTCCGATTACAATGAGCAGTTCTTC.

The rearrangement joins TRBV5-6 to TRBJ1-2, with 9 bases identical to TRBD1. J lost 7 bases, V lost 0 bases, and 7 bases had no gene match. CDR1 is SGHDT and CDR2 is YYEEEE in the germline V gene. The CDR3 is made up of 15 amino acids. The CDR3 DNA reads TGTGCCAGCAGCTTGGAAGGACAGGGGTGGGGTGGCTACACCTTC. Protein product: CASSLEGQGWGGYTF.

The chain is built from TRBV5-5 and TRBJ2-7; weak D call: TRBD1 (5 bases). Germline assignment: CDR1 SGHKS and CDR2 YYEKEE (reference sequence). The CDR3 runs to 15 residues. V lost 0 bases to trimming and J lost 6 bases, with 16 bases between them. The chain's CDR3 is CASSLVLGQGGEQYF. The DNA of the CDR3 is TGTGCCAGCAGCTTGGTGTTGGGTCAGGGCGGCGAGCAGTACTTC.

V usage is TRBV20-1 and J usage is TRBJ2-3, with no clear D. The CDR3 sequence is 14 residues long. Germline-derived CDR1 and CDR2 are DFQATT and SNEGSKA (reference sequence). Deletions cut 3 bases from V and 2 bases from J, with 12 bases between. CDR3 region: CSASFTAFTDTQYF. CDR3 nucleotides: TGCAGTGCTAGTTTCACCGCTTTCACAGATACGCAGTATTTT.

V gene TRBV4-3 combines with J gene TRBJ2-3; D gene uncertain. The CDR3 extends over 15 amino acids. In germline, CDR1 is LGHNA, CDR2 YSLEER. V was shortened by 0 bases and J by 7 bases, with 14 bases between the two germline ends. CDR3 in DNA: TGCGCCAGCAGCCAAGATCGCCCTACCCTTTATACGCAGTATTTT. This gives the protein CASSQDRPTLYTQYF.

The chain has TRBV6-4 and TRBJ2-3, with 8 bases fitting TRBD2. V shed 8 bases and J 2 bases; nucleotides not matched to a gene: 6. CDR1 and CDR2 (germline): MRHNA, SNTAGT. The CDR3 totals 14 residues. CDR3 in DNA: TGTGCCAGCGCTGCGGGAGGCTACACAGATACGCAGTATTTT. Protein sequence: CASAAGGYTDTQYF.

In its sample, this clone was seen a few times. The CDR3 reads CASSSWDGRYEQYF. The CDR3 DNA is TGTGCCAGCAGTTCGTGGGACGGACGCTACGAGCAGTACTTC. The rearrangement links TRBV27 to TRBJ2-7, with D tentatively TRBD1 or TRBD2 (5 bases each). The ends were cut back, 4 bases at V and 3 bases at J, with 13 bases in the middle. Germline V lookup: CDR1 MNHEY, CDR2 SMNVEV (reference sequence). CDR3 length equals 14 residues.

The sample holds one count of this clone. The chain employs TRBV30 and TRBJ1-3; TRBD1 agrees at 7 bases. The CDR3 is 15 residues long. The V and J ends lost 2 bases and 0 bases, in that order; junction bases with no gene match: 4. The germline V gene has CDR1 GTSNPN and CDR2 SVGIG (reference sequence). The chain's CDR3 is CAWSRSGGSGNTIYF. The CDR3 nucleotides are TGTGCCTGGAGTCGGTCAGGGGGCTCTGGAAACACCATATATTTT.

This sequence joins TRBV2 and TRBJ1-3; weak D call: TRBD1 (6 bases). This CDR3 spans 15 amino acids. The V gene's germline CDR1 is SNHLY and CDR2 FYNNEI. V was trimmed by 3 bases and J by 2 bases, leaving 11 bases between them. CDR3 residues: CASSDGGGPGNTIYF. The CDR3 DNA reads TGTGCCAGCAGTGATGGCGGGGGGCCTGGAAACACCATATATTTT.

The V and J genes are TRBV6-2 or TRBV6-3 and TRBJ1-4, with a possible D match to TRBD1 (5 bases). Trimming stripped 4 bases from V and 7 bases from J, with 7 bases between. This CDR3 has 12 amino acids. The germline V gene encodes CDR1 MNHEY and CDR2 SVGEGT. The chain's CDR3 is CASSFGAEKLFF. The DNA of the CDR3 is TGTGCCAGCAGTTTCGGGGCTGAAAAACTGTTTTTT.

The chain is built from TRBV30 and TRBJ2-7, with a possible D match to TRBD2 (5 bases). The CDR3 totals 11 residues. Germline assignment: CDR1 GTSNPN and CDR2 SVGIG (reference sequence). Between the trimmed V and J ends, which lost 2 bases and 7 bases, there was a span of 9 bases. The CDR3 spells CAWSTLAEQYF. The CDR3 coding sequence is TGTGCCTGGAGTACCTTAGCGGAGCAGTACTTC. The full variable domain, rest sourced from reference TRBV30 and TRBJ2-7, is SQTIHQWPATLVQPVGSPLSLECTVEGTSNPNLYWYRQAAGRGLQLLFYSVGIGQISSEVPQNLSASRPQDRQFILSSKKLLLSDSGFYLCAWSTLAEQYFGPGTRLTVT.